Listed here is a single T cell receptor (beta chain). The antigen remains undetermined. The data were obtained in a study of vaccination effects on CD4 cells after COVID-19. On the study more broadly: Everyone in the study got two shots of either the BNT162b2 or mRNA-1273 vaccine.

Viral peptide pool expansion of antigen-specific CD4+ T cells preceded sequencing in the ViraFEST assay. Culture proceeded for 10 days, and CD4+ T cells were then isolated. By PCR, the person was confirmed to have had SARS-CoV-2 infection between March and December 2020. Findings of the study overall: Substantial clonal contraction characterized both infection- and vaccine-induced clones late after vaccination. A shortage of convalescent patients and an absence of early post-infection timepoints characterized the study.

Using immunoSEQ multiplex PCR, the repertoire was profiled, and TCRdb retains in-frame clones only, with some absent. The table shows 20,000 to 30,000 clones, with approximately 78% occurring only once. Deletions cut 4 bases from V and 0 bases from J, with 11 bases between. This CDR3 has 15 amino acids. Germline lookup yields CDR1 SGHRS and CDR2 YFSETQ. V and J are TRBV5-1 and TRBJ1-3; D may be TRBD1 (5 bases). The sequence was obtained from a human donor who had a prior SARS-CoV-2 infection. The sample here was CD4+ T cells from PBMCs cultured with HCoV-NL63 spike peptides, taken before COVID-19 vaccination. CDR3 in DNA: TGCGCCAGCAGCACAGGCCGGAGCTCTGGAAACACCATATATTTT. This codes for CASSTGRSSGNTIYF.